These 27 T cell receptor beta chains were all obtained from the same sample, sequenced in a study of T-cell reconstitution after alpha-beta-depleted transplantation in children. Library preparation (for TCRbeta) was performed with unique molecular identifiers. Each CDR3 protein is one row after TCRdb ran MiXCR on the PCR reads. The sample records some 150,000 distinct CDR3 sequences, 8% to 10% being singletons. The source was PBMCs, mostly from graft donor cells, collected 180 days after TCRalphabeta/CD19-depleted stem cell transplant. All receptors derive from a female patient younger than 10 who had a stem cell transplant for congenital amegakaryocytic thrombocytopenia, so the T cells may come from the graft donor.

This clonotype appeared many times. The chain recombines TRBV20-1 with TRBJ2-7; 11 nucleotides align to TRBD2. CDR1 is DFQATT, CDR2 SNEGSKA, per germline (reference sequence). The V gene end was trimmed by 1 base and the J gene end by 7 bases; junction bases not matched to a gene: 6. The CDR3 sequence is 14 residues long. CDR3 in DNA: TGCAGTGCTAGAGCACTAGCGGGAGAGTGGGAGCAGTACTTC. Amino acids: CSARALAGEWEQYF.

In this sample, this clonotype turned up many times. This chain joins TRBV7-6 and TRBJ2-1; D perhaps matches TRBD2 (6 bases). Germline lookup yields CDR1 SGHVS and CDR2 FNYEAQ. V was shortened by 1 base and J by 8 bases, with 12 bases between the two germline ends. The CDR3 loop spans 14 amino acids. CDR3 nucleotide sequence: TGTGCCAGCAGCTTAGAACTAGCCATCGATGAGCAGTTCTTC. Translation: CASSLELAIDEQFF.

J is TRBJ2-1 and V is TRBV12-3 or TRBV12-4, with 7 bases aligning to TRBD1. CDR3 length equals 17 residues. V gave up 5 bases and J gave up 2 bases; unmatched junction bases: 12. CDR3 sequence: CASSARGGANTYNEQFF. In nucleotides, the CDR3 is TGTGCCAGCAGTGCTCGAGGGGGCGCGAATACCTACAATGAGCAGTTCTTC.

This clonotype has a count of ten or more. This sequence joins TRBV20-1 and TRBJ2-1; the match to TRBD2 covers 7 bases. CDR3 size: 13 residues. The germline V gene has CDR1 DFQATT and CDR2 SNEGSKA (reference sequence). V dropped 3 bases and J dropped 9; count of bases not matched to a gene: 8. The CDR3 bases are TGCAGTGCTAGGTTGCGGGAGTATACTGAGCAGTTCTTC. This gives the protein CSARLREYTEQFF.

This clonotype was detected only a few times. The junction departs from germline at one end; a sequencing error may be responsible. J is TRBJ2-7 and V is TRBV10-2, with 7 bases lining up with TRBD2. CDR1 and CDR2 (germline): WSHSY, SAAADI. The CDR3 sequence is 18 residues long. CDR3 loop: CASSESTGGHLVSSEQYF. CDR3 sequence (DNA): TGCGCCAGCAGTGAGTCGACGGGAGGACATCTCGTTTCCTCCGAGCAGTACTTC.

V is TRBV12-3 or TRBV12-4 and J is TRBJ2-2; possible D gene TRBD1, 6 bases. Trimming stripped 1 base from V and 7 bases from J, with 16 bases between. The CDR3 sequence is 16 residues long. CDR3 in amino acids: CASSLVTPGRGGELFF. CDR3 DNA: TGTGCCAGCAGTTTAGTCACACCCGGCAGGGGCGGGGAGCTGTTTTTT.

There are many counts of this clonotype. The chain employs TRBV12-3 or TRBV12-4 and TRBJ1-2, with TRBD1 matching over 7 bases. The length of the CDR3 is 13 residues. J gave up 4 bases and V 6 bases, and 5 bases lay outside the gene matches. DNA of the CDR3: TGTGCCAGCAGCCGAGGGGGCGGCTATGGCTACACCTTC. Its protein is CASSRGGGYGYTF.

This clonotype was recorded many times. The V gene is TRBV7-9, the J gene TRBJ2-2; D is ambiguous. There are 13 residues in the CDR3. V lost 1 base and J 4 bases, leaving 4 bases between the germline ends. Germline V CDR1 and CDR2: SEHNR, FQNEAQ (reference sequence). The CDR3 DNA is TGTGCCAGCAGCTTAGAGGCCACCGGGGAGCTGTTTTTT. Translated: CASSLEATGELFF.

V and J are TRBV5-6 and TRBJ1-2, with D unclear. The CDR3 loop spans 12 amino acids. Trimming pared 1 base from V and 6 bases from J, leaving 7 bases between. Looked up from germline, CDR1 is SGHDT and CDR2 is YYEEEE. The CDR3 DNA sequence: TGTGCCAGCAGCTTGTATGGGGATGGCTACACCTTC. This translates into CASSLYGDGYTF.

In this sample, this clonotype turned up many times. The V gene is TRBV6-1, the J gene TRBJ2-7; TRBD2 aligns across 14 bases. In germline, CDR1 is MNHNS, CDR2 SASEGT. J gave up 3 bases and V 4 bases, and 11 bases lay outside the gene matches. The CDR3 totals 18 residues. This CDR3 is CASSGRSGGLAGVYEQYF. In DNA form, the CDR3 reads TGTGCCAGCAGTGGTAGGTCAGGGGGACTAGCGGGAGTCTACGAGCAGTACTTC.

CDR3 sequence reads: CASSLSGGGVGEQFF. As DNA, the CDR3 is TGTGCCAGCAGCTTATCCGGCGGAGGAGTTGGTGAGCAGTTCTTC. The V call is TRBV11-3, the J call TRBJ2-1, with a tentative D call TRBD2 (5 bases). The CDR3 consists of 15 residues. The germline V gene encodes CDR1 SGHNT and CDR2 YENEEA. The germline V and J ends were trimmed by 2 bases and 9 bases, with 17 bases remaining between them.

This clonotype was seen ten or more times. The chain is built from TRBV5-1 and TRBJ1-6; TRBD1 matches 8 bases. Trimming removed 5 bases from V and 6 bases from J; junction bases left unmatched: 4. The CDR3 covers 14 residues. Germline V gene lookup returns CDR1 SGHRS and CDR2 YFSETQ. CDR3 amino acids: CASRRQGPNSPLHF. CDR3 in DNA: TGCGCCAGCAGGAGACAGGGGCCTAATTCACCCCTCCACTTT.

This clonotype was seen at least ten times. This chain links TRBV2 with TRBJ2-1; tentatively, D is TRBD2 (5 bases). The V gene lost 8 bases and the J gene lost 4 bases, with 9 bases spanning the gap. The germline V gene has CDR1 SNHLY and CDR2 FYNNEI. The CDR3 extends over 12 amino acids. The CDR3, as DNA: TGTGCCAGCTCGGGATTATACAATGAGCAGTTCTTC. The encoded protein is CASSGLYNEQFF.

This chain connects TRBV19 to TRBJ1-1; D is undetermined. V was shortened by 4 bases and J by 1 base, with 16 bases between the two germline ends. The CDR3 is made up of 16 amino acids. CDR1 is LNHDA and CDR2 is SQIVND in the germline V gene (reference sequence). CDR3 protein: CASSNVARTGNTEAFF. As DNA, the CDR3 is TGTGCCAGTAGTAACGTTGCCAGGACGGGGAACACTGAAGCTTTCTTT.

This clonotype was picked up many times. The V and J genes are TRBV3-1 and TRBJ2-5, with D hard to call. From germline, CDR1 is LGHDT and CDR2 YNNKEL (reference sequence). The CDR3 has 13 residues. The V gene lost 1 base and the J gene lost 3 bases, with 6 bases spanning the gap. The CDR3: CASSQGWKETQYF. The CDR3 DNA follows: TGTGCCAGCAGCCAAGGTTGGAAAGAGACCCAGTACTTC.

This clonotype occurred many times. The chain couples TRBV5-1 to TRBJ2-1; possibly TRBD2 for D (5 bases). V was cut by 5 bases and J by 5 bases, with 17 bases left in between. The V gene's germline CDR1 is SGHRS and CDR2 YFSETQ. The CDR3 contains 15 residues. CDR3 residues: CASSPWGSAHNEQFF. In nucleotides, the CDR3 is TGCGCCAGCAGTCCCTGGGGTAGCGCACACAATGAGCAGTTCTTC.

This clonotype was recorded a few times. The chain employs TRBV20-1 and TRBJ2-2; 12 bases agree with TRBD2. Germline values: CDR1 DFQATT, CDR2 SNEGSKA (reference sequence). V gave up 6 bases and J gave up 7 bases; unmatched junction bases: 6. The CDR3 totals 14 residues. Here the CDR3 reads CSAASGGAIGELFF. The CDR3 region has the DNA TGCAGTGCAGCTAGCGGGGGGGCTATCGGGGAGCTGTTTTTT.

The sample holds a few counts of this clonotype. V and J are TRBV4-2 and TRBJ2-7; 11 bases are a match to TRBD2. Germline CDR1 reads LGHNA; CDR2 reads YNFKEQ. V was pared by 2 bases and J by 3 bases, with 12 bases of the junction left unmatched. CDR3 size: 18 residues. Written as DNA, the CDR3 is TGTGCCAGCAGCCAATTTCCTAGCGGGGGGAACACATTCTACGAGCAGTACTTC. The encoded protein is CASSQFPSGGNTFYEQYF.

This clonotype was counted at least ten times. The J gene is TRBJ2-7, the V gene TRBV20-1; D gene ambiguous. The V gene's germline CDR1 is DFQATT and CDR2 SNEGSKA (reference sequence). Deletions cut 0 bases from V and 2 bases from J, with 14 bases between. There are 15 residues in the CDR3. CDR3 loop: CSARDELRITYEQYF. The CDR3 DNA is TGCAGTGCTAGAGATGAGTTGCGGATTACCTACGAGCAGTACTTC.

The chain carries TRBV18 and TRBJ1-1; D may be TRBD1 (6 bases). The V end was cut by 2 bases, the J end by 4 bases, with 11 bases between. This CDR3 spans 14 amino acids. Germline CDR1 and CDR2: KGHSH and LQKENI. CDR3 coding DNA: TGTGCCAGCTCACCAATGGGGGCTAGCACTGAAGCTTTCTTT. The encoded protein is CASSPMGASTEAFF.

This clonotype was found many times. One base away lies a much larger clone, so this may be a sequencing read error. The J gene is TRBJ1-1, the V gene TRBV10-2; D unresolved. The CDR3 extends over 13 amino acids. CDR1 is WSHSY, CDR2 SAAADI, per germline. CDR3 DNA: TGCGTCAGCAGTGTTTCACTGAACACTGAAGCTTTCTTT. Translation gives CVSSVSLNTEAFF.

This clonotype was counted many times. The rearrangement links TRBV28 to TRBJ1-2; 7 bases are a match to TRBD1. The length of the CDR3 is 15 residues. J was trimmed by 8 bases and V by 1 base; bases with no gene match: 10. Germline V gene data show CDR1 as MDHEN and CDR2 as SYDVKM. CDR3: CASSLSDRVTYGYTF. CDR3 nucleotides: TGTGCCAGCAGTTTATCCGACAGGGTTACCTACGGCTACACCTTC.

The rearrangement joins TRBV30 to TRBJ2-7; 10 positions match TRBD1. This CDR3 has 14 amino acids. J lost 7 bases, V lost 0 bases, and 6 bases had no gene match. The germline gives CDR1 GTSNPN, CDR2 SVGIG (reference sequence). This chain's CDR3 is CAWSVGTGVFEQYF. The CDR3 bases are TGTGCCTGGAGTGTAGGGACAGGGGTATTTGAGCAGTACTTC.

The chain is built from TRBV5-1 and TRBJ1-4, with D unresolved. This CDR3 is built from 15 residues. Germline loops: CDR1 SGHRS, CDR2 YFSETQ. Trimming cost V 1 base and J 4 bases, with 11 bases left between them. This chain's CDR3 is CASSLPGGNNEKLFF. The CDR3 DNA sequence: TGCGCCAGCAGCTTGCCTGGAGGGAATAATGAAAAACTGTTTTTT.

This clonotype was seen only a few times. The genes are TRBV10-3 and TRBJ2-1; 13 bases line up with TRBD2. Germline-derived CDR1 and CDR2 are ENHRY and SYGVKD. The ends lost 8 bases at V and 8 bases at J; junction bases unmatched: 3. CDR3 length: 13 amino acids. The CDR3 coding sequence is TGTGCCATCGACACTAGCGGGGGGGATGAGCAGTTCTTC. It is translated as CAIDTSGGDEQFF.

This clonotype has just a few counts. The chain links TRBV28 to TRBJ2-2; the match to TRBD2 covers 8 bases. Germline assignment: CDR1 MDHEN and CDR2 SYDVKM. This CDR3 comprises 14 residues. The V segment lost 9 bases and the J segment 0 bases; nucleotides outside the gene matches: 3. This CDR3 is CASLAGPNTGELFF. DNA of the CDR3: TGTGCCAGTTTAGCGGGACCGAACACCGGGGAGCTGTTTTTT.

This chain joins TRBV20-1 and TRBJ1-2; D unclear. Deletions cut 6 bases from V and 9 bases from J, with 17 bases between. This CDR3 is built from 12 residues. Germline V lookup: CDR1 DFQATT, CDR2 SNEGSKA (reference sequence). This CDR3 reads CSATPPQVRYTF. The CDR3 region has the DNA TGCAGTGCCACTCCCCCCCAGGTACGCTACACCTTC.